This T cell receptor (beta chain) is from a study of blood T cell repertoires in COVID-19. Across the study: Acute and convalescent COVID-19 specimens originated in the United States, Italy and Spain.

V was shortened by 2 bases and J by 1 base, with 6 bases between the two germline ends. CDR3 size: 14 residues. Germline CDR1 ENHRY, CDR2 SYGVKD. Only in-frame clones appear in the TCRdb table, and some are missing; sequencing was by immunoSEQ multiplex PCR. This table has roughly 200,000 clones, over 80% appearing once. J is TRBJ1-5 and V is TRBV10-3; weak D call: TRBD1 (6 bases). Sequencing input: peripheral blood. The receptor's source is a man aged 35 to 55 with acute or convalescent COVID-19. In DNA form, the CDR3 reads TGTGCCATCAGTGAGCAGGGGAGCAATCAGCCCCAGCATTTT. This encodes CAISEQGSNQPQHF.